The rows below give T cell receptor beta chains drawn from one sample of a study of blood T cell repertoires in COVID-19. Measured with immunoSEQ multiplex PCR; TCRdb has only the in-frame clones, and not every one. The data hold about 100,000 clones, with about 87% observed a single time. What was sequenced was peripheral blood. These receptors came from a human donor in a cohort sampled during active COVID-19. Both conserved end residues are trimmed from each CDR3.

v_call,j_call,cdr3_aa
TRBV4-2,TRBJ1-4,ASSQEGGVEKLF
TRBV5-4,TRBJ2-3,ASSLGGSGIAPSVTQY
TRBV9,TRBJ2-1,ASSGGGSYNEQF
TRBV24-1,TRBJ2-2,ATSAPPGGELF
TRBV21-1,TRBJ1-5,AIRRGGGGGSNQPQH
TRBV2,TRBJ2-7,ASSERLANPEQY
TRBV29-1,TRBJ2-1,SVERDTNYNEQF
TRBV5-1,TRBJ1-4,ASSPGTGGTTNEKLF
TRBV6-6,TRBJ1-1,ASSFQEGNTEAF
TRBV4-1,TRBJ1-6,ASSQVANPLH
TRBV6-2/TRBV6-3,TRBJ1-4,ASSSPGQGVEKLF
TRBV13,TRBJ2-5,ASSLGLGQGAETQY
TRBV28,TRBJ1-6,ASSYIGQAARSSYNSPLH
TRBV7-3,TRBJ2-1,ASSLPGLAGGPRGEQF
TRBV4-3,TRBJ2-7,ASSYGTSGRNEQY
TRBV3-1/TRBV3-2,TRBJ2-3,ASSPPGDRVTDTQY
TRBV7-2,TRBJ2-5,ASSLDPGVLEETQY
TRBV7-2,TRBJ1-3,ASSRTGGTSGNTIY
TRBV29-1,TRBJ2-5,SVGGQGARKTQY
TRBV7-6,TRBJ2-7,ASSLVPPLVPTYEQY
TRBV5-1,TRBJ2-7,ASSLAFGASGASSYEQY
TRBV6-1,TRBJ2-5,ASSEVGLAGVEKTQY
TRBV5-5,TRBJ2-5,ASSLFSGGAETQY
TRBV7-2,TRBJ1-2,ASSLARGQGHYGYT
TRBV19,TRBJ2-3,ASAGVRTDTQY
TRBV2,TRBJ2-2,ASSTWGSNTGELF
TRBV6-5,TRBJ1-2,ASSYTRVTGYT
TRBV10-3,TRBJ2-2,AISGTAGELF
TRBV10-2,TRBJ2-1,ASSWGLLSYNEQF
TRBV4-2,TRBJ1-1,ASSQDSQNTEAF
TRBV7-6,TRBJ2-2,ASSLFAGYTGELF
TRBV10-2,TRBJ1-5,ASRRTPNQPQH
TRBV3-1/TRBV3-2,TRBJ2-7,ASSQAGQLYEQY
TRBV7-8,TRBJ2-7,ASSLGGLADYEQY
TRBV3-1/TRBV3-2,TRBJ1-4,ASSQWEQGENEKLF
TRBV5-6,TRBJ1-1,ASSSQYLGGRTEAF
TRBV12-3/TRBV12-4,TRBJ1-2,ASSPDRNYGYT
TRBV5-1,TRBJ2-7,ASSLGGLSYEQY
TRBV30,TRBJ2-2,AWSARSGGRPTGELF
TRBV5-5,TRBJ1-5,ASSLDPYVSNQPQH
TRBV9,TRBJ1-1,ASSPTVMNTEAF
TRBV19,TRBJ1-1,ASMRQTWAEAF